This T cell receptor (beta chain) stems from a study of a mutant IDH1 vaccine in newly diagnosed glioma. The time point was: week 11, during vaccination. Alongside topical imiquimod, each dose of vaccine comprised 300 ug of mutant IDH1 20-mer peptide. New WHO grade 3 or 4 astrocytomas that were IDH1-mutant and ATRX-lost occurred in the donors. With 5 bases removed from V and 4 bases from J, the gap between germline ends came to 18 bases. This CDR3 spans 17 amino acids. Germline lookup yields CDR1 SNHLY and CDR2 FYNNEI. Comment on this clone: Its target is unknown.

Produced via immunoSEQ multiplex PCR; TCRdb's table is partial and in-frame only. This sample has approximately 110,000 clones, with about nine tenths found just once. This TCR was recovered from a woman aged 45-65 years with glioma. The chain is built from TRBV2 and TRBJ2-6, with D possibly TRBD1 on 5 matching bases. The sequences come from PBMCs, collected from a glioma patient whose treatment included an IDH1 peptide vaccine. CDR3 amino acids: CASSTNFYRFGANVLTF. CDR3 sequence (DNA): TGTGCCAGCAGTACAAACTTCTACAGGTTCGGGGCCAACGTCCTGACTTTC. The complete variable domain, with remaining parts taken from reference TRBV2 and TRBJ2-6, reads EPEVTQTPSHQVTQMGQEVILRCVPISNHLYFYWYRQILGQKVEFLVSFYNNEISEKSEIFDDQFSVERPDGSNFTLKIRSTKLEDSAMYFCASSTNFYRFGANVLTFGAGSRLTVL.